The TCR beta chain described here comes from a study of blood T cells in healthy people across ages. General study results and limits: TCR beta diversity was tightly associated with the proportion of naive T cells. A roughly linear fall in TCR beta diversity per million T cells was seen with increasing age. The study found more naive CD4+ cells and higher diversity in long-lived than aged donors.

Healthy individuals of Caucasian origin from Russia, aged about 6 to 100, served as donors. For the second PCR, which ran for about 6 to 12 cycles, a sample-barcoded 5' primer and a J-beta primer mix were used. TCRdb reanalysed the 5' RACE reads using MiXCR and keeps one entry per CDR3 protein. Of about 800,000 distinct CDR3 sequences in the sample, more than 45% were seen once. The CDR3 is made up of 11 amino acids. The V and J ends lost 7 bases and 12 bases, in that order; junction bases with no gene match: 9. The V gene's germline CDR1 is SQVTM and CDR2 ANQGSEA. Turning to this clonotype: What it recognizes is unknown.

The sample consisted of blood. The TCR was taken from a man aged 25 to 40 in good health. The V and J genes are TRBV29-1 and TRBJ2-1; TRBD2 aligns across 7 bases. CDR3 in amino acids: CSDRLALRQFF. In DNA form, the CDR3 reads TGCAGCGACCGACTAGCCCTACGGCAGTTCTTC.